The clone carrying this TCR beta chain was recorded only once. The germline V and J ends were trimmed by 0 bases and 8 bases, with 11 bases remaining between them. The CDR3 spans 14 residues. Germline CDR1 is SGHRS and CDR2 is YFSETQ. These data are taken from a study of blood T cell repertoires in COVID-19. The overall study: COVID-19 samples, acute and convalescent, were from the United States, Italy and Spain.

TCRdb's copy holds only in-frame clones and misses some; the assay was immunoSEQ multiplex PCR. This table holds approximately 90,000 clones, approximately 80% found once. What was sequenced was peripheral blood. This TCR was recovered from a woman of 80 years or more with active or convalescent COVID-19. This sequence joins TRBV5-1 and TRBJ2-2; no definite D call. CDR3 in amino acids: CASSLAAVRGELFF. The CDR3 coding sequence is TGCGCCAGCAGCTTGGCGGCGGTGAGAGGGGAGCTGTTTTTT.